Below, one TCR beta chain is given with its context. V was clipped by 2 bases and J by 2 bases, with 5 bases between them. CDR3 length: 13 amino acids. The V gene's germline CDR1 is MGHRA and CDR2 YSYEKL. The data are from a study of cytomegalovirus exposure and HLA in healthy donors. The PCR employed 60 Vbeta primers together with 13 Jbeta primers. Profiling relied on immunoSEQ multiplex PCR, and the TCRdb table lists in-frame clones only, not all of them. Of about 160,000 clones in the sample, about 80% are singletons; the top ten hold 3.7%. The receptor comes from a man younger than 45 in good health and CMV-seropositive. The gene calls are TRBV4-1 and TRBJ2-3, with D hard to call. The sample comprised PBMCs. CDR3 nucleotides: TGCGCCAGCAGCCAATACAACACAGATACGCAGTATTTT. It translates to CASSQYNTDTQYF.